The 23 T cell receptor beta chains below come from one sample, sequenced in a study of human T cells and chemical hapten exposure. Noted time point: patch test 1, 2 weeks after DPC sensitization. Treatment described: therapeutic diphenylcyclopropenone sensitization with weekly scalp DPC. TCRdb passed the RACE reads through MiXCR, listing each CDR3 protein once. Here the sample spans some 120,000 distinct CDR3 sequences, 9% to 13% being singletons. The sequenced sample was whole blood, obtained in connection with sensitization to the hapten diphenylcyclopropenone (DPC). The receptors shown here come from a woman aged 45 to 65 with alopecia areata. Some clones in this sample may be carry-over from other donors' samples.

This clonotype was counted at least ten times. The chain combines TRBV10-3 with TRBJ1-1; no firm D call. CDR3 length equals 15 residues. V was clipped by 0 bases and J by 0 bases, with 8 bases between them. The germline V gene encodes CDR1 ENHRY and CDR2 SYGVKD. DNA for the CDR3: TGTGCCATCAGTGAGTCTCAGGACCTGAACACTGAAGCTTTCTTT. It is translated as CAISESQDLNTEAFF.

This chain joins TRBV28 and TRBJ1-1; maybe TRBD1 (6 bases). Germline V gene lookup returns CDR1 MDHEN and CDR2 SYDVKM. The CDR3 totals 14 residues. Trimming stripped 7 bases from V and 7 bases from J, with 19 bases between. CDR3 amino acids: CASNEGGLVDEAFF. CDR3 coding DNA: TGTGCCAGCAACGAGGGGGGGCTCGTCGATGAAGCTTTCTTT. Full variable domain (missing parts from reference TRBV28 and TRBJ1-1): DVKVTQSSRYLVKRTGEKVFLECVQDMDHENMFWYRQDPGLGLRLIYFSYDVKMKEKGDIPEGYSVSREKKERFSLILESASTNQTSMYLCASNEGGLVDEAFFGQGTRLTVV.

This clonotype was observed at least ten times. CDR3 in amino acids: CASSPRGAGEQYF. The CDR3 DNA reads as TGCGCCAGCAGCCCCAGGGGGGCTGGTGAGCAGTACTTC. The chain couples TRBV4-3 to TRBJ2-7; D might be TRBD1 (7 bases). Trimming removed 4 bases from V and 7 bases from J, with 14 bases in between. The germline CDR1 and CDR2 sequences are LGHNA and YSLEER. This CDR3 has 13 residues.

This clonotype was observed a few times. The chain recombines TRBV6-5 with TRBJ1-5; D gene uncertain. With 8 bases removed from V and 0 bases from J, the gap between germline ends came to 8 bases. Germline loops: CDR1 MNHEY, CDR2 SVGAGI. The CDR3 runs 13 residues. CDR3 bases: TGTGCCAGCCGACTCGATAGCAATCAGCCCCAGCATTTT. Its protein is CASRLDSNQPQHF.

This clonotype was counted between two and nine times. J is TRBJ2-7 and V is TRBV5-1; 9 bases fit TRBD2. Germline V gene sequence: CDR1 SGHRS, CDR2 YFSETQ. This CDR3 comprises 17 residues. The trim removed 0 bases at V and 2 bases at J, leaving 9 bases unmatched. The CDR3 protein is CASSLVLSGSTPYEQYF. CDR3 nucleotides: TGCGCCAGCAGCTTGGTTCTTAGCGGGAGTACCCCCTACGAGCAGTACTTC.

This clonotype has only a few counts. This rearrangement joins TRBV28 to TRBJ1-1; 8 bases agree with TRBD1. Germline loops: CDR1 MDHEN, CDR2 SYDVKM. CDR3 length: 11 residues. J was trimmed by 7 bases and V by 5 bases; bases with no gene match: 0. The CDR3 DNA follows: TGTGCCAGCAGTGGGACAGGTGAAGCTTTCTTT. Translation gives CASSGTGEAFF.

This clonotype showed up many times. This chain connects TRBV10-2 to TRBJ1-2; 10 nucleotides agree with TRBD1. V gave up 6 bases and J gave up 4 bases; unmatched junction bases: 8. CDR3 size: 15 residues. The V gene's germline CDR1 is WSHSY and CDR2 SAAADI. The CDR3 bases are TGCGCCAGCAGCAAAGGGACAGGGGTGGGCTATGGCTACACCTTC. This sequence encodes CASSKGTGVGYGYTF.

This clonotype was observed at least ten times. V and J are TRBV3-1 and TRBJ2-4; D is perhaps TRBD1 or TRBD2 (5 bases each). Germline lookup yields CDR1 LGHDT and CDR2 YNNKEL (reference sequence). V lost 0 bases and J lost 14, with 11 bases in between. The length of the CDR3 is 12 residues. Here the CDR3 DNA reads TGTGCCAGCAGCCAAGAAAGGGGACCTGAGTACTTC. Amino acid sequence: CASSQERGPEYF.

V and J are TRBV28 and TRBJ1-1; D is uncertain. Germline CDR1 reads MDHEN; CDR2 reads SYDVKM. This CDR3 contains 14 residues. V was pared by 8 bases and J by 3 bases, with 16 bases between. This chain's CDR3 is CASGRIMGYTEAFF. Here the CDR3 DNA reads TGTGCCAGCGGCCGGATCATGGGTTACACTGAAGCTTTCTTT.

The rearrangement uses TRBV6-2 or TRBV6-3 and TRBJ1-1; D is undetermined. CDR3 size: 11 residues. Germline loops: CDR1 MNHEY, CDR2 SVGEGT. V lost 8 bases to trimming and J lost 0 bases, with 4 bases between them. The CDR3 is CASGMNTEAFF. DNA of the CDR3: TGTGCCAGCGGCATGAACACTGAAGCTTTCTTT.

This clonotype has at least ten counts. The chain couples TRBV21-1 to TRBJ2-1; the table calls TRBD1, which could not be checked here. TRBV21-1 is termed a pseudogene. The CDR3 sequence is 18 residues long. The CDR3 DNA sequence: TGTGCCAGCAGCAAGGAAAACTCCCCGGAGTCCTCCTACAATGAGCAGTTCTTC. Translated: CASSKENSPESSYNEQFF.

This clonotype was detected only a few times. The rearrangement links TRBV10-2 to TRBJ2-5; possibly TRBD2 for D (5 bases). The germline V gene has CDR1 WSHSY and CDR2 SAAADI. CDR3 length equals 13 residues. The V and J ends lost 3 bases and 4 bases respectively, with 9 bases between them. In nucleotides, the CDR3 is TGCGCCAGCAGTGAAGTGCGGGTAGAGACCCAGTACTTC. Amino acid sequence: CASSEVRVETQYF.

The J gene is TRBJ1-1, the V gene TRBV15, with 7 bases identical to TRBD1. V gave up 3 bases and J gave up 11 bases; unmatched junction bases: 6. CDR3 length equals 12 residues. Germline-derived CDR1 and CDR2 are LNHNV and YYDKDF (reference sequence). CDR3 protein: CATSRRQGSAFF. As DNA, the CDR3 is TGTGCCACCAGCAGGCGACAGGGTAGTGCTTTCTTT.

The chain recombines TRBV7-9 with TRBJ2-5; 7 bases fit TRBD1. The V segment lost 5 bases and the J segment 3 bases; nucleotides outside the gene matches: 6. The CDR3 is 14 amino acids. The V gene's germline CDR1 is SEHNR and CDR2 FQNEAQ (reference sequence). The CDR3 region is CASSQTGIKETQYF. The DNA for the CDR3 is TGTGCCAGCAGCCAGACAGGGATCAAAGAGACCCAGTACTTC. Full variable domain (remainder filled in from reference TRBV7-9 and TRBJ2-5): DTGVSQNPRHKITKRGQNVTFRCDPISEHNRLYWYRQTLGQGPEFLTYFQNEAQLEKSRLLSDRFSAERPKGSFSTLEIQRTEQGDSAMYLCASSQTGIKETQYFGPGTRLLVL.

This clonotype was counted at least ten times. The DNA of the CDR3 is TGCGCCAGCAGTGGGACAGGCCTTGGAGCTTTCTTT. This gives the protein CASSGTGLGAFF. V is TRBV10-1 and J is TRBJ1-1; 7 bases agree with TRBD1. The V gene end was trimmed by 4 bases and the J gene end by 10 bases; junction bases not matched to a gene: 6. The germline gives CDR1 WNHNN, CDR2 SYGVQD (reference sequence). The CDR3 is 12 amino acids.

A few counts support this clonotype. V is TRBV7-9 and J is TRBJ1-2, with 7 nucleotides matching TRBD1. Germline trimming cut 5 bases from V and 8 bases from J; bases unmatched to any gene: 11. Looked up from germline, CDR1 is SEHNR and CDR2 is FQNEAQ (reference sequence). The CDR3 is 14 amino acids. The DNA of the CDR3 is TGTGCCAGCAGCCCACTACAGGGGTTAGGCGGCTACACCTTC. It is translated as CASSPLQGLGGYTF.

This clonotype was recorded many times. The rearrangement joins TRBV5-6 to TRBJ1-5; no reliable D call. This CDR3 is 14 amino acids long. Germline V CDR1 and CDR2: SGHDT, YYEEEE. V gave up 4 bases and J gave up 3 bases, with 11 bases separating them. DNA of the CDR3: TGTGCCAGCAGCAACGGCCGCACCAATCAGCCCCAGCATTTT. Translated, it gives CASSNGRTNQPQHF.

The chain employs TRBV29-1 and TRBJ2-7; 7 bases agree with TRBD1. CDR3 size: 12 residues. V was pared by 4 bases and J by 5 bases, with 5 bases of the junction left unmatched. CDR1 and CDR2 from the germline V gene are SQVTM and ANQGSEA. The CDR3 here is CSVVTGVHEQYF. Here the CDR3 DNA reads TGCAGCGTTGTTACAGGGGTCCACGAGCAGTACTTC.

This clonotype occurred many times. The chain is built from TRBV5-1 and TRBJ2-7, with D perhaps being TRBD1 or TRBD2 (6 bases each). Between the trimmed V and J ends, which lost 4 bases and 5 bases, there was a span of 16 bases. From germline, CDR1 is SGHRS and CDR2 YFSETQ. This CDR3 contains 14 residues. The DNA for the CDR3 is TGCGCCAGCAGCCGGGGGACATCTGTTGACGAGCAGTACTTC. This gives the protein CASSRGTSVDEQYF. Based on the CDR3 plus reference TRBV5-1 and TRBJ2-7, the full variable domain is KAGVTQTPRYLIKTRGQQVTLSCSPISGHRSVSWYQQTPGQGLQFLFEYFSETQRNKGNFPGRFSGRQFSNSRSEMNVSTLELGDSALYLCASSRGTSVDEQYFGPGTRLTVT.

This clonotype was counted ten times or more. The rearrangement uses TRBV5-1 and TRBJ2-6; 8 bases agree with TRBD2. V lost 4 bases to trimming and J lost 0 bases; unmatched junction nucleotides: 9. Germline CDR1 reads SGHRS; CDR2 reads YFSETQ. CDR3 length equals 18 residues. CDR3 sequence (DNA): TGCGCCAGCAGCCCCCCGACTAGCGTCAACTCTGGGGCCAACGTCCTGACTTTC. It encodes CASSPPTSVNSGANVLTF.

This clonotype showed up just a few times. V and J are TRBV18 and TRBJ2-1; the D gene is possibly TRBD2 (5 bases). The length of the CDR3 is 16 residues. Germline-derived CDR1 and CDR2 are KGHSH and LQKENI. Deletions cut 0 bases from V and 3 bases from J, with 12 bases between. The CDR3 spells CASSPPSPGYYNEQFF. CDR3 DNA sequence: TGTGCCAGCTCACCACCGAGTCCGGGATACTACAATGAGCAGTTCTTC.

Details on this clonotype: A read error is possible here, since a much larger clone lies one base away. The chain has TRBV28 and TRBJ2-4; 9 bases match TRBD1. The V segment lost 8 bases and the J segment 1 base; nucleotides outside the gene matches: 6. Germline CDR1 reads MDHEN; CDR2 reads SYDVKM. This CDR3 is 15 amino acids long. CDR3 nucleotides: TGTGCCAGCGGTACAGGGGGCGTCGCCAAAAACATTCAGTACTTC. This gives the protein CASGTGGVAKNIQYF.

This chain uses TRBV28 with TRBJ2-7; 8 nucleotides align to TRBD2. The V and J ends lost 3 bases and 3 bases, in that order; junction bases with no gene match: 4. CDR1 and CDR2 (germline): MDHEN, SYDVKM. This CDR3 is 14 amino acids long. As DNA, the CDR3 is TGTGCCAGCAGTTTGCCAGCGGGAGACTACGAGCAGTACTTC. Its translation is CASSLPAGDYEQYF.